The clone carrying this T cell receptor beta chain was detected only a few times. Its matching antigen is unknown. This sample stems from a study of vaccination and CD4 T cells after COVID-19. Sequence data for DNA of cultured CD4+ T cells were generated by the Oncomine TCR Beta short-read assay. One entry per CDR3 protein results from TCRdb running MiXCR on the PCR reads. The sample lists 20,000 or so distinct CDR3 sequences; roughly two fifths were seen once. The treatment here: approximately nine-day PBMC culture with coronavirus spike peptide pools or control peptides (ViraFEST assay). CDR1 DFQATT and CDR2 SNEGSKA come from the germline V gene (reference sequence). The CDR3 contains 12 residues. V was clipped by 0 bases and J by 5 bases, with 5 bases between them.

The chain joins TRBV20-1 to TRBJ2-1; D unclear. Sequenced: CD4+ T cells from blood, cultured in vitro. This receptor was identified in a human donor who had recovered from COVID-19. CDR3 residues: CSARDLDNEQFF. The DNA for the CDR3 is TGCAGTGCTAGAGATCTGGACAATGAGCAGTTCTTC.